This T cell receptor beta chain comes out of a study of T cell responses to AZD1222 COVID-19 vaccine. Whole-study findings and limits: Reportedly, close to half of spike-specific TCRs are directed against unmutated variant regions. There were repertoire samples only from the period after the peak T cell response.

On this clone: Its antigen remains unknown.

Germline CDR1 reads SGHNT; CDR2 reads YYREEE (reference sequence). CDR3 length: 11 residues. V was pared by 4 bases and J by 7 bases, with 8 bases between. Assay: immunoSEQ multiplex PCR; the TCRdb copy retains only in-frame clones and omits some. The sample has about 130,000 clones; about 85% are singletons. This TCR derives from an adult in good health. The sample consisted of peripheral blood, taken on day 0 of AZD1222 vaccination. This rearrangement joins TRBV5-4 to TRBJ1-2; no definite D call. The CDR3 nucleotides read TGTGCCAGCAGCCGGGTGGGTGGCTACACCTTC. It is translated as CASSRVGGYTF.